A single sample gave rise to the 25 T cell receptor beta chains below, sequenced in a study of cytomegalovirus exposure and HLA in healthy donors. It was with 60 Vbeta and 13 Jbeta primers that the PCR ran. Profiling relied on immunoSEQ multiplex PCR, and the TCRdb table lists in-frame clones only, not all of them. Its clone listing holds approximately 190,000 clones. Sequencing was carried out using PBMCs. The origin of the receptors is a boy aged 5-17 years in good health and CMV-seronegative.

The chain carries TRBV19 and TRBJ1-2, with 7 bases identical to TRBD1. The CDR3 is made up of 14 amino acids. J gave up 4 bases and V 3 bases, and 5 bases lay outside the gene matches. CDR1 and CDR2 (germline): LNHDA, SQIVND (reference sequence). CDR3 coding DNA: TGTGCCAGTAGTATTAACAGGGGACCCTATGGCTACACCTTC. This translates into CASSINRGPYGYTF. The entire variable domain, with the rest obtained from reference TRBV19 and TRBJ1-2, is as follows: DGGITQSPKYLFRKEGQNVTLSCEQNLNHDAMYWYRQDPGQGLRLIYYSQIVNDFQKGDIAEGYSVSREKKESFPLTVTSAQKNPTAFYLCASSINRGPYGYTFGSGTRLTVV.

CDR3 region: CASSGQGEGNQPQHF. The CDR3 DNA reads TGTGCCAGCAGTGGACAGGGGGAGGGCAATCAGCCCCAGCATTTT. V gene TRBV28 combines with J gene TRBJ1-5, with 10 bases identical to TRBD1. J lost 2 bases, V lost 5 bases, and 3 bases had no gene match. Germline lookup yields CDR1 MDHEN and CDR2 SYDVKM. The CDR3 is made up of 15 amino acids. The variable domain in full, with the rest retrieved from reference TRBV28 and TRBJ1-5, is DVKVTQSSRYLVKRTGEKVFLECVQDMDHENMFWYRQDPGLGLRLIYFSYDVKMKEKGDIPEGYSVSREKKERFSLILESASTNQTSMYLCASSGQGEGNQPQHFGDGTRLSIL.

For this clone: Other DNA sequences within the sample encode an identical CDR3. The V gene is TRBV6-6, the J gene TRBJ2-7; tentative D call: TRBD2 (5 bases). The CDR3 sequence is 12 residues long. Trimming took 7 bases from V and 5 from J, leaving 12 bases between them. Germline V CDR1 and CDR2: MNHNY, SVGAGI (reference sequence). For the CDR3, the DNA is TGTGCCAGCACCGGAGGTCACAACGAGCAGTACTTC. Protein: CASTGGHNEQYF.

The V call is TRBV19, the J call TRBJ1-5; possibly TRBD1 for D (6 bases). The ends were cut back, 8 bases at V and 1 base at J, with 21 bases in the middle. Germline lookup yields CDR1 LNHDA and CDR2 SQIVND (reference sequence). CDR3 size: 17 residues. The CDR3 DNA is TGTGCCAGTCTTGGGGGGGCGCCAGTACAGAGCAATCAGCCCCAGCATTTT. This gives the protein CASLGGAPVQSNQPQHF.

V usage is TRBV7-3 and J usage is TRBJ2-3; 8 bases map to TRBD2. With V trimmed by 4 bases and J by 5 bases, 8 bases remained unmatched. The germline gives CDR1 SGHTA, CDR2 FQGTGA. The CDR3 runs 15 residues. For the CDR3, the DNA is TGTGCCAGCAGCTATATTGGTCGGGGGGGAGATACGCAGTATTTT. It codes for CASSYIGRGGDTQYF.

This rearrangement joins TRBV10-1 to TRBJ1-1; the match to TRBD1 covers 8 bases. CDR1 is WNHNN and CDR2 is SYGVQD in the germline V gene (reference sequence). With 5 bases clipped from V and 6 bases from J, the junction kept 5 bases outside the gene matches. This CDR3 comprises 13 residues. For the CDR3, the DNA is TGCGCCAGCAGTTCAGGGGGCACCGCTGAAGCTTTCTTT. The encoded protein is CASSSGGTAEAFF.

The chain carries TRBV15 and TRBJ2-5, with 7 bases fitting TRBD2. CDR1 and CDR2 from the germline V gene are LNHNV and YYDKDF (reference sequence). The CDR3 is made up of 15 amino acids. Unmatched junction bases numbered 5, after V lost 0 bases and J lost 4 bases. CDR3 coding DNA: TGTGCCACCAGCAGAGACCGCCAGCGGGGAGAGACCCAGTACTTC. Protein product: CATSRDRQRGETQYF.

The chain carries TRBV13 and TRBJ2-7; a possible D gene is TRBD2 (5 bases). The CDR3 length is 15 residues. Germline V gives CDR1 PRHDT, CDR2 FYEKMQ (reference sequence). Deletions cut 3 bases from V and 4 bases from J, with 16 bases between. The CDR3 protein is CASSLEGARAYEQYF. DNA of the CDR3: TGTGCCAGCAGCTTGGAAGGAGCGCGGGCTTACGAGCAGTACTTC.

The V call is TRBV2, the J call TRBJ1-1; D is perhaps TRBD1 (5 bases). Trimming pared 7 bases from V and 0 bases from J, leaving 27 bases between. This CDR3 spans 19 amino acids. Germline values: CDR1 SNHLY, CDR2 FYNNEI. DNA of the CDR3: TGTGCCAGCATCAAGGGCTCAGGGCGGTCTCTTCTTATGAACACTGAAGCTTTCTTT. It is translated as CASIKGSGRSLLMNTEAFF.

V gene TRBV28 combines with J gene TRBJ2-3; tentatively, D is TRBD1 (6 bases). The V gene's germline CDR1 is MDHEN and CDR2 SYDVKM. Trimming pared 8 bases from V and 3 bases from J, leaving 18 bases between. This CDR3 region has 15 residues. The chain's CDR3 is CASPPDRFSTDTQYF. The CDR3 bases are TGTGCCAGCCCCCCCGACAGGTTTAGTACAGATACGCAGTATTTT.

The chain links TRBV18 to TRBJ2-7; weak D call: TRBD2 (5 bases). The CDR3 contains 14 residues. The V and J ends lost 6 bases and 3 bases respectively, with 15 bases between them. The V gene's germline CDR1 is KGHSH and CDR2 LQKENI. The CDR3 nucleotides read TGTGCCAGCTCTGAATATGCCGGGAACTACGAGCAGTACTTC. This translates into CASSEYAGNYEQYF.

The genes are TRBV2 and TRBJ2-6; D gene unclear. V gave up 9 bases and J gave up 2 bases, with 11 bases separating them. CDR1 and CDR2 (germline): SNHLY, FYNNEI. The CDR3 sequence is 14 residues long. The chain's CDR3 is CARSTPTGANVLTF. CDR3 sequence (DNA): TGTGCCAGGTCAACACCGACTGGGGCCAACGTCCTGACTTTC. Complete variable domain (other parts from reference TRBV2 and TRBJ2-6): EPEVTQTPSHQVTQMGQEVILRCVPISNHLYFYWYRQILGQKVEFLVSFYNNEISEKSEIFDDQFSVERPDGSNFTLKIRSTKLEDSAMYFCARSTPTGANVLTFGAGSRLTVL.

V and J are TRBV5-1 and TRBJ2-1, with 10 bases fitting TRBD2. The CDR3 spans 16 residues. V shed 5 bases and J 0 bases; nucleotides not matched to a gene: 5. Germline loops: CDR1 SGHRS, CDR2 YFSETQ. The CDR3 sequence: CASSSAGGSSYNEQFF. In nucleotides, the CDR3 is TGCGCCAGCAGTTCAGCGGGGGGGAGCTCCTACAATGAGCAGTTCTTC.

The CDR3 sequence: CASSTLVGYEQYF. In DNA, the CDR3 is TGTGCCAGCAGTACACTAGTAGGGTACGAGCAGTACTTC. V gene TRBV14 combines with J gene TRBJ2-5; D is perhaps TRBD2 (5 bases). The J call may be mistaken, given a closer DNA end match to TRBJ2-7. Germline CDR1 and CDR2: SGHDN and FVKESK. The CDR3 loop spans 13 amino acids.

The genes are TRBV29-1 and TRBJ1-4; 7 bases are a match to TRBD1. Germline trimming cut 4 bases from V and 4 bases from J; bases unmatched to any gene: 6. The germline V gene has CDR1 SQVTM and CDR2 ANQGSEA. CDR3 length: 14 residues. The CDR3 DNA reads as TGCAGCGTTGGGGGGACAGCTAATAATGAAAAACTGTTTTTT. Residues: CSVGGTANNEKLFF.

V usage is TRBV6-6 and J usage is TRBJ2-7, with 10 bases that match TRBD2. With 10 bases clipped from V and 5 bases from J, the junction kept 8 bases outside the gene matches. This CDR3 is built from 13 residues. Germline V gives CDR1 MNHNY, CDR2 SVGAGI (reference sequence). The DNA of the CDR3 is TGTGCCACCACCGGGACTAGCGTTCACGAGCAGTACTTC. It translates to CATTGTSVHEQYF.

This chain joins TRBV6-6 and TRBJ2-5; 10 positions agree with TRBD2. The ends lost 8 bases at V and 3 bases at J; junction bases unmatched: 6. CDR3 length: 14 amino acids. In germline, CDR1 is MNHNY, CDR2 SVGAGI (reference sequence). The DNA for the CDR3 is TGTGCCAGCCTAGCGGGGGCTGGAGAAGAGACCCAGTACTTC. Translated, it gives CASLAGAGEETQYF.

The rearrangement links TRBV2 to TRBJ2-7; TRBD1 aligns across 9 bases. The CDR3 is 16 residues long. V lost 6 bases, J lost 2 bases, and 11 bases stayed unmatched. Germline CDR1 SNHLY, CDR2 FYNNEI. CDR3 in DNA: TGTGCCAGCAGCGCAAGACGGGACAGGGAAACCTACGAGCAGTACTTC. It yields the protein CASSARRDRETYEQYF.

The CDR3, as DNA: TGTGCCAGCAGTTACTTCAACAGGGCCTACGAGCAGTACTTC. Protein product: CASSYFNRAYEQYF. The rearrangement uses TRBV6-5 and TRBJ2-7; D possibly corresponds to TRBD1 (6 bases). The CDR3 is 14 residues long. CDR1 and CDR2 (germline): MNHEY, SVGAGI. Between the trimmed V and J ends, which lost 1 base and 2 bases, there was a span of 9 bases.

The chain couples TRBV7-9 to TRBJ2-5; 7 nucleotides match TRBD1. The CDR3 consists of 14 residues. Germline V CDR1 and CDR2: SEHNR, FQNEAQ (reference sequence). The J segment lost 2 bases and the V segment lost 5 bases, leaving 5 bases of the junction unmatched. The CDR3 protein is CASSLGTAQETQYF. CDR3 sequence (DNA): TGTGCCAGCAGCCTCGGGACAGCTCAAGAGACCCAGTACTTC.

This chain connects TRBV7-9 to TRBJ2-5; D is perhaps TRBD1 (5 bases). The CDR3 covers 15 residues. V was cut by 0 bases and J by 3 bases, with 11 bases left in between. Per the germline V gene, CDR1 is SEHNR and CDR2 is FQNEAQ (reference sequence). The CDR3 reads CASSLAPTEEETQYF. The CDR3 coding sequence is TGTGCCAGCAGCTTAGCCCCGACAGAGGAAGAGACCCAGTACTTC.

The V call is TRBV19, the J call TRBJ1-3; D call uncertain. V was shortened by 5 bases and J by 0 bases, with 14 bases between the two germline ends. The V gene's germline CDR1 is LNHDA and CDR2 SQIVND (reference sequence). This CDR3 is built from 16 residues. Written as DNA, the CDR3 is TGTGCCAGTAGTCCGTCGACGGGGAGCTCTGGAAACACCATATATTTT. Translating it yields CASSPSTGSSGNTIYF.

Worth noting for this clone: The same CDR3 also results from other DNA sequences found in this sample. The CDR3 sequence is CASSLLAGSSSYNEQFF. In DNA, the CDR3 is TGTGCCAGCAGTTTATTGGCGGGGTCTAGCTCCTACAATGAGCAGTTCTTC. V is TRBV27 and J is TRBJ2-1, with D possibly being TRBD2 (6 bases). The CDR3 is made up of 17 amino acids. V lost 1 base to trimming and J lost 0 bases, with 13 bases between them. CDR1 and CDR2 from the germline V gene are MNHEY and SMNVEV (reference sequence).

The genes are TRBV4-1 and TRBJ1-2; maybe TRBD1 (6 bases). The V gene lost 1 base and the J gene lost 8 bases, with 29 bases spanning the gap. The length of the CDR3 is 19 residues. Germline V CDR1 and CDR2: MGHRA, YSYEKL. The CDR3 DNA follows: TGCGCCAGCAGCCAAGGCCATATTCGTTTGGACAGAAGCCTATGGGGCTACACCTTC. Protein sequence: CASSQGHIRLDRSLWGYTF.

The J gene is TRBJ1-2, the V gene TRBV9, with D maybe TRBD1 (5 bases). Germline loops: CDR1 SGDLS, CDR2 YYNGEE. CDR3 size: 15 residues. The ends were cut back, 4 bases at V and 4 bases at J, with 17 bases in the middle. CDR3 sequence: CASSPRGDQGYGYTF. As DNA, the CDR3 is TGTGCCAGCAGCCCTCGAGGCGACCAGGGCTATGGCTACACCTTC. Supplemented by reference TRBV9 and TRBJ1-2, the full variable domain reads DSGVTQTPKHLITATGQRVTLRCSPRSGDLSVYWYQQSLDQGLQFLIQYYNGEERAKGNILERFSAQQFPDLHSELNLSSLELGDSALYFCASSPRGDQGYGYTFGSGTRLTVV.